This TCR beta chain was sequenced in a study of blood T cell repertoires in COVID-19. The CDR3 extends over 16 amino acids. CDR1 SGHTA and CDR2 FQGNSA come from the germline V gene. Trimming at V came to 5 bases and at J to 0 bases, leaving 5 bases not matched to a gene. Clones were sequenced by immunoSEQ multiplex PCR, and TCRdb holds only the in-frame ones, with some missing. The sample holds 280,000 or so clones, 75% to 90% seen once. The source is a woman aged 60 to 75 with acute or convalescent COVID-19. The chain has TRBV7-2 and TRBJ2-1, with 9 bases that match TRBD2. Specimen: peripheral blood. This CDR3 reads CASSTQTSGSYNEQFF. CDR3 nucleotide sequence: TGTGCCAGCAGCACCCAGACTAGCGGCTCCTACAATGAGCAGTTCTTC.